These 17 T cell receptor beta chains were sequenced from one sample in a study of radiation and T cells in renal cell carcinoma. Profiled with immunoSEQ multiplex PCR; TCRdb holds only in-frame clones, not every one. The sample records around 130,000 clones, 81% being singletons. Time point defined: blood 2 weeks post-SBRT. Documented treatment: 15 Gy SBRT to primary tumor, nephrectomy 4 weeks later. Sequences were derived from blood, sampled from a patient whose treatment included radiotherapy and nephrectomy. These receptors were taken from a woman aged 55-69 years with renal cell carcinoma.

This clone was picked up a small number of times. The rearrangement joins TRBV9 to TRBJ2-2; TRBD1 might be the D (5 bases). V lost 0 bases and J 0 bases, leaving 9 bases between the germline ends. CDR1 is SGDLS and CDR2 is YYNGEE in the germline V gene. The CDR3 length is 16 residues. The CDR3 region has the DNA TGTGCCAGCAGCGTAGATCTCAGGGCGAACACCGGGGAGCTGTTTTTT. It is translated as CASSVDLRANTGELFF.

This clone was seen ten or more times. The rearrangement uses TRBV6-5 and TRBJ2-5; weak D call: TRBD2 (6 bases). Germline V CDR1 and CDR2: MNHEY, SVGAGI. The ends were cut back, 8 bases at V and 5 bases at J, with 21 bases in the middle. CDR3 size: 15 residues. DNA of the CDR3: TGTGCCAGCCATAAAGGGGTCGGGGGTCCGGAGACCCAGTACTTC. Translation: CASHKGVGGPETQYF.

The chain uses TRBV7-2 and TRBJ2-1; TRBD2 might be the D (5 bases). Germline V gene data show CDR1 as SGHTA and CDR2 as FQGNSA. V dropped 2 bases and J dropped 0 bases, with 5 bases sitting between them. This CDR3 comprises 14 residues. The CDR3 protein is CASSLTSSYNEQFF. The CDR3 bases are TGTGCCAGCAGCTTAACTAGCTCCTACAATGAGCAGTTCTTC. Full variable domain (rest looked up from reference TRBV7-2 and TRBJ2-1): GAGVSQSPSNKVTEKGKDVELRCDPISGHTALYWYRQSLGQGLEFLIYFQGNSAPDKSGLPSDRFSAERTGGSVSTLTIQRTQQEDSAVYLCASSLTSSYNEQFFGPGTRLTVL.

This chain uses TRBV4-2 with TRBJ2-1, with 11 bases that match TRBD2. The junction had 5 bases not matched to a gene; V was cut back by 3 bases and J by 7 bases. The CDR3 spans 15 residues. Germline CDR1 reads LGHNA; CDR2 reads YNFKEQ. The CDR3: CASSHLAGGSNEQFF. The CDR3 DNA reads TGTGCCAGCAGCCATCTAGCGGGGGGTAGTAATGAGCAGTTCTTC.

V usage is TRBV27 and J usage is TRBJ1-1; TRBD1 might be the D (6 bases). The CDR3 loop spans 13 amino acids. Trimming stripped 4 bases from V and 1 base from J, with 7 bases between. The germline V gene has CDR1 MNHEY and CDR2 SMNVEV (reference sequence). CDR3 amino acids: CASSWGANTEAFF. CDR3 DNA: TGTGCCAGCAGTTGGGGGGCGAACACTGAAGCTTTCTTT.

The V gene is TRBV14, the J gene TRBJ2-7; no definite D call. This CDR3 has 14 residues. The germline V gene encodes CDR1 SGHDN and CDR2 FVKESK. V was cut by 0 bases and J by 9 bases, with 15 bases left in between. The CDR3 region is CASSQDYSLRGQYF. The CDR3 DNA sequence: TGTGCCAGCAGCCAAGATTACTCCCTCCGAGGGCAGTACTTC.

The rearrangement uses TRBV4-3 and TRBJ2-5; weak D call: TRBD2 (6 bases). This CDR3 has 17 amino acids. Germline lookup yields CDR1 LGHNA and CDR2 YSLEER. With 0 bases removed from V and 5 bases from J, the gap between germline ends came to 19 bases. The CDR3 DNA sequence: TGCGCCAGCAGCCAAGACGGCGGGGCTATAGGCCGGGAGACCCAGTACTTC. Protein product: CASSQDGGAIGRETQYF.

The count of this clone is one. The chain employs TRBV5-1 and TRBJ2-7, with 12 bases matching TRBD1. The CDR3 covers 15 residues. J gave up 3 bases and V 4 bases, and 5 bases lay outside the gene matches. Germline CDR1 SGHRS, CDR2 YFSETQ. As DNA, the CDR3 is TGCGCCAGCAGCCCCCGGGACAGGGGGCTCTACGAGCAGTACTTC. It encodes CASSPRDRGLYEQYF.

The rearrangement uses TRBV7-6 and TRBJ2-7; 10 bases are shared with TRBD1. V lost 4 bases to trimming and J lost 6 bases; unmatched junction nucleotides: 9. Germline lookup yields CDR1 SGHVS and CDR2 FNYEAQ. This CDR3 has 15 residues. DNA of the CDR3: TGTGCCAGCAGCTCAGGACAGGGGGATTTGAGCGAGCAGTACTTC. It encodes CASSSGQGDLSEQYF.

The chain uses TRBV27 and TRBJ1-2; D not resolved. Germline V gene sequence: CDR1 MNHEY, CDR2 SMNVEV (reference sequence). The V end was cut by 3 bases, the J end by 0 bases, with 5 bases between. The CDR3 covers 13 residues. CDR3 sequence (DNA): TGTGCCAGCAGTTTTGCAACTAACTATGGCTACACCTTC. This codes for CASSFATNYGYTF.

V usage is TRBV7-3 and J usage is TRBJ2-3; D is unresolved. Between the trimmed V and J ends, which lost 4 bases and 2 bases, there was a span of 7 bases. From germline, CDR1 is SGHTA and CDR2 FQGTGA. The CDR3 consists of 13 residues. The CDR3 coding sequence is TGTGCCAGCAGCTCTCGCCCCACAGATACGCAGTATTTT. This encodes CASSSRPTDTQYF.

The chain joins TRBV7-2 to TRBJ1-1; D unclear. The CDR3 is made up of 13 amino acids. V gave up 0 bases and J gave up 0 bases, with 2 bases separating them. Germline V gene lookup returns CDR1 SGHTA and CDR2 FQGNSA. The CDR3 reads CASSLALNTEAFF. In nucleotides, the CDR3 is TGTGCCAGCAGCTTAGCATTGAACACTGAAGCTTTCTTT.

The CDR3 reads CASSDLRGGEQYF. CDR3 coding DNA: TGCGCCAGCAGCGACCTCCGGGGCGGCGAGCAGTACTTC. The V gene is TRBV5-1, the J gene TRBJ2-7; D possibly uses TRBD1 or TRBD2 (5 bases each). The CDR3 covers 13 residues. V was clipped by 4 bases and J by 6 bases, with 14 bases between them. Germline CDR1 SGHRS, CDR2 YFSETQ.

This chain links TRBV7-9 with TRBJ1-2; TRBD1 aligns across 7 bases. The CDR3 sequence is 16 residues long. V trimming: 4 bases; J trimming: 0 bases; junction bases outside the gene matches: 8. The germline V gene encodes CDR1 SEHNR and CDR2 FQNEAQ (reference sequence). DNA for the CDR3: TGTGCCAGCAGCTCCCGGACAGGTGAAGCTAACTATGGCTACACCTTC. Translation gives CASSSRTGEANYGYTF.

This clone has a handful of counts. The chain joins TRBV7-2 to TRBJ2-1, with a tentative D call TRBD2 (6 bases). Between the trimmed V and J ends, which lost 5 bases and 5 bases, there was a span of 16 bases. Germline V lookup: CDR1 SGHTA, CDR2 FQGNSA. The CDR3 totals 15 residues. The CDR3 loop is CASSLSGPSNNEQFF. CDR3 DNA sequence: TGTGCCAGCAGCCTAAGCGGGCCGAGTAACAATGAGCAGTTCTTC.

V is TRBV10-1 and J is TRBJ2-6; D uncertain. The germline V gene encodes CDR1 WNHNN and CDR2 SYGVQD (reference sequence). This CDR3 has 13 residues. Trimming took 5 bases from V and 0 from J, leaving 2 bases between them. The CDR3 is CASSSSGANVLTF. CDR3 nucleotides: TGCGCCAGCAGTTCCTCTGGGGCCAACGTCCTGACTTTC.

V gene TRBV20-1 combines with J gene TRBJ2-5; no firm D call. V was cut by 6 bases and J by 6 bases, with 11 bases left in between. The CDR3 consists of 11 residues. Per the germline V gene, CDR1 is DFQATT and CDR2 is SNEGSKA (reference sequence). The CDR3 nucleotides read TGCAGTGCGCCTGGGCGGAAGACCCAGTACTTC. The encoded protein is CSAPGRKTQYF.